This T cell receptor beta chain derives from a study of T cells in Graves' hyperthyroidism and ophthalmopathy. This clonotype was counted between two and nine times. Researchers amplified the TCR beta CDR3 regions from RNA transcripts. HTBI primers were the set used in a first-round RT-PCR of the TCR CDR3. Via MiXCR, TCRdb re-called the multiplex PCR reads, giving one row per CDR3 protein. The sample shows some 350,000 distinct CDR3 sequences, about 25% of them seen only once. Germline CDR1 and CDR2: KGHDR and SFDVKD. The CDR3 consists of 11 residues. Trimming pared 4 bases from V and 4 bases from J, leaving 3 bases between.

This TCR was recovered from a man aged 50-59 years with Graves' hyperthyroidism. The chain couples TRBV24-1 to TRBJ1-2; D gene unclear. Sequencing used blood. The CDR3 region is CATSDIYGYTF. In DNA form, the CDR3 reads TGTGCCACCAGTGACATCTATGGCTACACCTTC.